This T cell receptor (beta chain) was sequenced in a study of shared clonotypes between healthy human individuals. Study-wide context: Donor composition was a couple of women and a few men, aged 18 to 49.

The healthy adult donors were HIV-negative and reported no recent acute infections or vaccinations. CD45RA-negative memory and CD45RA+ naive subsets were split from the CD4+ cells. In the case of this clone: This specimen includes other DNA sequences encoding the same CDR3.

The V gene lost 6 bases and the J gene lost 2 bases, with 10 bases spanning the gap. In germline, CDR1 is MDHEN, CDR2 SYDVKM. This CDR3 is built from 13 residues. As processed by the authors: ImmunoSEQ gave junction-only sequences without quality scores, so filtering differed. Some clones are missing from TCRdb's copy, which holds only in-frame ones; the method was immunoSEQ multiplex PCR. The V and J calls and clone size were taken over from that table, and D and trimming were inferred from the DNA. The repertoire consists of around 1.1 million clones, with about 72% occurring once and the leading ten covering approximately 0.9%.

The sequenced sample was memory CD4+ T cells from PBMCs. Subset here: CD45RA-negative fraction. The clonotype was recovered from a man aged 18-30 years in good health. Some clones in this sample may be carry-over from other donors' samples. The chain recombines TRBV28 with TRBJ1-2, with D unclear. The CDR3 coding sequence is TGTGCCAGCAGCCTCGACGGAAACTATGGCTACACCTTC. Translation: CASSLDGNYGYTF.